A single sample gave rise to the 17 T cell receptor beta chains below, sequenced in a study of shared clonotypes between healthy human individuals (dated by TCRdb to 2018 to 2020). CD8 naive samples consisted of CD45RO-negative cells that were positively selected for CCR7, yielding a CD45RA+CCR7+ population without TemRA cells. To prepare the library, the immunoSEQ multiplex PCR assay was applied. The clones in this table, taken by TCRdb from immuneACCESS, are in-frame only. Not every clone is retained; where verified, under half of the shortfall comes from an unresolved V gene, and the cause of the rest is unknown. The sample has about 2.1 million clones on record, about 92% of them singletons. The ten largest clones capture more than 1.5% of the sample. The sample comprised naive CD8+ T cells from PBMCs. The cell subset or site label on this specimen signifies: CD45RA+CCR7+. The receptor set was obtained from a man younger than 30 in good health. Some clones in this sample may be carry-over from other donors' samples.

The DNA of the CDR3 is TGTGCCAGCACTCCCGGGAGTGCGTACAATGAGCAGTTCTTC. As protein: CASTPGSAYNEQFF. The chain carries TRBV9 and TRBJ2-1; maybe TRBD2 (6 bases). The germline V gene encodes CDR1 SGDLS and CDR2 YYNGEE. The CDR3 has 14 amino acids. Trimming cost V 6 bases and J 4 bases, with 14 bases left between them.

The V and J genes are TRBV10-1 and TRBJ1-4; 7 nucleotides align to TRBD1. Per germline, CDR1 WNHNN and CDR2 SYGVQD (reference sequence). The CDR3 consists of 15 residues. Trimming took 2 bases from V and 6 from J; bases not matched to a gene: 6. CDR3 sequence reads: CASSEGTEGDEKLFF. CDR3 DNA sequence: TGCGCCAGCAGTGAGGGGACAGAGGGGGATGAAAAACTGTTTTTT.

The chain has TRBV9 and TRBJ2-1; D is perhaps TRBD2 (6 bases). Germline V gene sequence: CDR1 SGDLS, CDR2 YYNGEE. The CDR3 is made up of 14 amino acids. V lost 2 bases to trimming and J lost 7 bases, with 13 bases between them. CDR3 sequence reads: CASSVGDSLNEQFF. CDR3 coding DNA: TGTGCCAGCAGCGTTGGGGACTCCCTAAATGAGCAGTTCTTC. Based on the CDR3 plus reference TRBV9 and TRBJ2-1, the full variable domain is DSGVTQTPKHLITATGQRVTLRCSPRSGDLSVYWYQQSLDQGLQFLIQYYNGEERAKGNILERFSAQQFPDLHSELNLSSLELGDSALYFCASSVGDSLNEQFFGPGTRLTVL.

This clone was detected only once. The chain employs TRBV10-3 and TRBJ1-2; D gene uncertain. The CDR3 is 13 amino acids. Germline CDR1 ENHRY, CDR2 SYGVKD. V dropped 2 bases and J dropped 5 bases, with 9 bases sitting between them. CDR3 nucleotide sequence: TGTGCCATCAGTGAGAGCCTGGGATATGGCTACACCTTC. Residues: CAISESLGYGYTF.

The chain joins TRBV13 to TRBJ2-7; perhaps TRBD1 as D (6 bases). V lost 5 bases and J 0 bases, leaving 14 bases between the germline ends. The CDR3 runs 15 residues. Germline lookup yields CDR1 PRHDT and CDR2 FYEKMQ (reference sequence). This CDR3 reads CASSPWTELSYEQYF. The CDR3 nucleotides are TGTGCCAGCAGCCCATGGACAGAACTCTCCTACGAGCAGTACTTC.

As to this clone: As the CDR3 is not closed by the conserved phenylalanine or tryptophan, this likely results from a read error. Because the CDR3's place on the DNA is in doubt, the DNA is left out and the CDR3 is given as listed by TCRdb. V is TRBV7-8 and J is TRBJ2-7; the listed D gene, TRBD1, was not tested against the DNA. Germline V CDR1 and CDR2: SGHVS, FQNEAQ. The CDR3 numbers 12 amino acids, ends counted. Here the CDR3 reads CASSLYRDSVKI.

The rearrangement links TRBV4-1 to TRBJ2-2; 7 bases agree with TRBD1. Germline V gives CDR1 MGHRA, CDR2 YSYEKL. CDR3 length: 16 residues. V dropped 5 bases and J dropped 6; count of bases not matched to a gene: 12. CDR3 loop: CASSSGQLLQSGELFF. In DNA form, the CDR3 reads TGCGCCAGCAGCTCGGGACAGCTTCTTCAGTCCGGGGAGCTGTTTTTT.

On this clone: The same CDR3 can be traced to other DNA sequences in this sample. V is TRBV19 and J is TRBJ1-4; a weak D match, TRBD1 (6 bases). Germline CDR1 reads LNHDA; CDR2 reads SQIVND (reference sequence). This CDR3 contains 14 residues. V was trimmed by 3 bases and J by 3 bases, leaving 8 bases between them. The CDR3 loop is CASSIRTANEKLFF. CDR3 in DNA: TGTGCCAGTAGTATCAGGACAGCTAATGAAAAACTGTTTTTT. Looking up the rest from reference TRBV19 and TRBJ1-4 gives the full variable domain: DGGITQSPKYLFRKEGQNVTLSCEQNLNHDAMYWYRQDPGQGLRLIYYSQIVNDFQKGDIAEGYSVSREKKESFPLTVTSAQKNPTAFYLCASSIRTANEKLFFGSGTQLSVL.

This clone was found once. V usage is TRBV5-5 and J usage is TRBJ2-5; D is ambiguous. Per the germline V gene, CDR1 is SGHKS and CDR2 is YYEKEE (reference sequence). This CDR3 is 15 amino acids long. V lost 0 bases and J lost 5, with 14 bases in between. The CDR3 region has the DNA TGTGCCAGCAGCTTGGGCCACTCTCGGCGGGAGACCCAGTACTTC. Translation: CASSLGHSRRETQYF.

The chain combines TRBV5-8 with TRBJ1-4; no firm D call. Trimming left V 4 bases short and J 8 bases short, with 18 bases between. Looked up from germline, CDR1 is SGHTS and CDR2 is YDEGEE. CDR3 length: 15 residues. The CDR3 DNA sequence: TGTGCCAGCAGCCCGCAAGGGTTAGCGCACGAAAAACTGTTTTTT. This gives the protein CASSPQGLAHEKLFF.

The chain employs TRBV15 and TRBJ2-7, with D possibly matching TRBD1 (6 bases). The V end lost 4 bases, the J end lost 5 bases, and 12 bases lay between the germline ends. The CDR3 runs to 13 residues. CDR1 LNHNV and CDR2 YYDKDF come from the germline V gene (reference sequence). The DNA for the CDR3 is TGTGCCACCAGCACAGGAAACAGGGACGAGCAGTACTTC. Its protein is CATSTGNRDEQYF.

The rearrangement joins TRBV19 to TRBJ2-3, with 8 bases matching TRBD2. The J segment lost 10 bases and the V segment lost 5 bases, leaving 11 bases of the junction unmatched. The germline V gene encodes CDR1 LNHDA and CDR2 SQIVND (reference sequence). This CDR3 contains 14 residues. CDR3 in DNA: TGTGCCAGTAGTCTATCCCCGGGACTAGAGGCGCAGTATTTT. Its translation: CASSLSPGLEAQYF.

This clone came up once. This sequence joins TRBV5-6 and TRBJ2-7; 12 nucleotides match TRBD1. Germline V gives CDR1 SGHDT, CDR2 YYEEEE. Trimming at V came to 3 bases and at J to 0 bases, leaving 10 bases not matched to a gene. CDR3 length equals 18 residues. The CDR3 loop is CASSSLRDRGRDSYEQYF. The CDR3 region has the DNA TGTGCCAGCAGCTCCCTCCGGGACAGGGGGCGCGACTCCTACGAGCAGTACTTC.

This chain joins TRBV5-1 and TRBJ1-3, with TRBD1 as a possible D gene (5 bases). V lost 4 bases, J lost 4 bases, and 9 bases lay in between. The CDR3 runs to 13 residues. CDR1 is SGHRS, CDR2 YFSETQ, per germline. The CDR3 sequence: CASSLKGGNTIYF. DNA of the CDR3: TGCGCCAGCAGCCTAAAGGGGGGAAACACCATATATTTT.

The chain has TRBV2 and TRBJ1-4; 9 bases are a match to TRBD1. The germline V gene encodes CDR1 SNHLY and CDR2 FYNNEI. This CDR3 has 15 amino acids. The junction had 9 bases not matched to a gene; V was cut back by 6 bases and J by 7 bases. The CDR3 loop reads CASSGGQGVGEKLFF. The CDR3 nucleotides are TGTGCCAGCAGCGGGGGACAGGGTGTGGGTGAAAAACTGTTTTTT. Full variable domain (remainder filled in from reference TRBV2 and TRBJ1-4): EPEVTQTPSHQVTQMGQEVILRCVPISNHLYFYWYRQILGQKVEFLVSFYNNEISEKSEIFDDQFSVERPDGSNFTLKIRSTKLEDSAMYFCASSGGQGVGEKLFFGSGTQLSVL.

V and J are TRBV6-1 and TRBJ2-1, with a weak D call TRBD2 (6 bases). Trimming took 2 bases from V and 0 from J, leaving 14 bases between them. The CDR3 covers 17 residues. Germline CDR1 is MNHNS and CDR2 is SASEGT. CDR3 nucleotide sequence: TGTGCCAGCAGTGAAATGGCGGGGAAACTCTCCTACAATGAGCAGTTCTTC. Translation: CASSEMAGKLSYNEQFF.

The J gene is TRBJ2-7, the V gene TRBV5-1; no firm D call. Germline values: CDR1 SGHRS, CDR2 YFSETQ. The germline V and J ends were trimmed by 4 bases and 4 bases, with 12 bases remaining between them. There are 13 residues in the CDR3. As DNA, the CDR3 is TGCGCCAGCAGCCCAACCCCGGATTACGAGCAGTACTTC. Protein product: CASSPTPDYEQYF.